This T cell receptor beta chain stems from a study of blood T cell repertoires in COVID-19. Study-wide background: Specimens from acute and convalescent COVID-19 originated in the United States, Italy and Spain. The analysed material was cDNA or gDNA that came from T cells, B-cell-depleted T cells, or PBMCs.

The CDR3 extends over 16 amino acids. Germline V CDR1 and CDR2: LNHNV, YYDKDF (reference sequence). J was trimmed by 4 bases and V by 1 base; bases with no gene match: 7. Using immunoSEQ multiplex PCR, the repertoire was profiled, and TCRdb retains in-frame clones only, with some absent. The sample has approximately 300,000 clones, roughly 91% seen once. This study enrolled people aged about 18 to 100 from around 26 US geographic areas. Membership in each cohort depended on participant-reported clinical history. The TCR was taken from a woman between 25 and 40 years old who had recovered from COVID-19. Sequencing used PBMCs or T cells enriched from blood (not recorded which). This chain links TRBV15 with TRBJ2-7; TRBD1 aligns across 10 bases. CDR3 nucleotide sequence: TGTGCCACCAGCAGAGCCGGGACAGGGGTGGCTTACGAGCAGTACTTC. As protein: CATSRAGTGVAYEQYF.